This is a list of T cell receptor beta chains from one sample in a study of CD8 T cells in ankylosing spondylitis. One entry per CDR3 protein, called by TCRdb with MiXCR from the 5' RACE reads. The profile shows over 700,000 distinct CDR3 sequences, 15% to 20% of them singletons. Sequences were obtained from blood, either unsorted or a sorted T cell fraction (not recorded which). The receptors shown here come from a male donor with ankylosing spondylitis. The CDR3 runs from the conserved cysteine through the conserved F or W. D genes are given only for firm matches. A clone size is listed for some rows: how often the clone was seen (once, few, many), or a class if it is expanded.

J gene: TRBJ2-1
clone size: -
D gene: TRBD2
V gene: TRBV30
CDR3 protein: CAWSAWTSGKGQFF
CDR3 DNA: TGTGCCTGGAGTGCCTGGACTAGCGGGAAGGGGCAGTTCTTC

J gene: TRBJ2-7
clone size: few
D gene: -
V gene: TRBV20-1
CDR3 protein: CSAQNTGTYEQYF
CDR3 DNA: TGCAGTGCTCAAAACACCGGGACCTACGAGCAGTACTTC

J gene: TRBJ1-2
clone size: once
D gene: -
V gene: TRBV7-2
CDR3 protein: CASSLMGGGYGYTF
CDR3 DNA: TGTGCCAGCAGCTTAATGGGGGGTGGCTATGGCTACACCTTC

J gene: TRBJ2-7
clone size: few
D gene: TRBD2
V gene: TRBV20-1
CDR3 protein: CSARDWGGSSYEQYF
CDR3 DNA: TGCAGTGCTAGAGATTGGGGGGGGAGCTCCTACGAGCAGTACTTC

J gene: TRBJ1-2
clone size: few
D gene: -
V gene: TRBV12-3/TRBV12-4
CDR3 protein: CASSFHPGPSYGYTF
CDR3 DNA: TGTGCCAGCAGTTTTCACCCGGGCCCTAGCTATGGCTACACCTTC

J gene: TRBJ1-2
clone size: few
D gene: TRBD1
V gene: TRBV6-5
CDR3 protein: CASSYSRTGPYGYTF
CDR3 DNA: TGTGCCAGCAGTTACTCCCGGACAGGGCCCTATGGCTACACCTTC

J gene: TRBJ1-6
clone size: -
D gene: TRBD1
V gene: TRBV28
CDR3 protein: CASSPSVKGALNSPLHF
CDR3 DNA: TGTGCCAGCAGCCCCAGCGTGAAGGGGGCGCTTAATTCACCCCTCCACTTT

J gene: TRBJ2-1
clone size: few
D gene: -
V gene: TRBV12-3/TRBV12-4
CDR3 protein: CASSPQGPLSYNEQFF
CDR3 DNA: TGTGCCAGCAGCCCCCAAGGGCCCCTCTCCTACAATGAGCAGTTCTTC

J gene: TRBJ1-5
clone size: few
D gene: TRBD1
V gene: TRBV28
CDR3 protein: CASSFQGAPNQPQHF
CDR3 DNA: TGTGCCAGCAGTTTTCAGGGGGCACCCAATCAGCCCCAGCATTTT

J gene: TRBJ1-3
clone size: -
D gene: -
V gene: TRBV10-3
CDR3 protein: CAIRDTSQLSGNTIYF
CDR3 DNA: TGTGCCATCAGAGACACCTCCCAACTCTCTGGAAACACCATATATTTT

J gene: TRBJ1-2
clone size: -
D gene: -
V gene: TRBV7-2
CDR3 protein: CASSTGLGSYGYTF
CDR3 DNA: TGTGCCAGCAGCACCGGGTTGGGTTCCTATGGCTACACCTTC

J gene: TRBJ2-5
clone size: -
D gene: -
V gene: TRBV27
CDR3 protein: CASSITSQETQYF
CDR3 DNA: TGTGCCAGCAGTATTACGAGCCAAGAGACCCAGTACTTC

J gene: TRBJ2-2
clone size: few
D gene: -
V gene: TRBV6-1
CDR3 protein: CASNTRSRSANTGELFF
CDR3 DNA: TGTGCCAGCAACACAAGGAGTAGGAGCGCGAACACCGGGGAGCTGTTTTTT

J gene: TRBJ2-1
clone size: few
D gene: TRBD2
V gene: TRBV5-1
CDR3 protein: CASSASGTPGHEQFF
CDR3 DNA: TGCGCCAGCAGCGCTAGCGGAACTCCTGGTCATGAGCAGTTCTTC

J gene: TRBJ2-3
clone size: -
D gene: -
V gene: TRBV28
CDR3 protein: CASSLGFSEPTTDTQYF
CDR3 DNA: TGTGCCAGCAGTTTAGGTTTTAGCGAGCCAACCACAGATACGCAGTATTTT

J gene: TRBJ2-2
clone size: many
D gene: -
V gene: TRBV5-1
CDR3 protein: CASSLGANTGELFF
CDR3 DNA: TGCGCCAGCAGCTTGGGGGCGAACACCGGGGAGCTGTTTTTT

J gene: TRBJ2-3
clone size: many
D gene: -
V gene: TRBV20-1
CDR3 protein: CSATRRKGALVDTQYF
CDR3 DNA: TGCAGTGCCACGCGCCGGAAGGGAGCCCTAGTCGATACGCAGTATTTT

J gene: TRBJ2-3
clone size: -
D gene: -
V gene: TRBV20-1
CDR3 protein: CSARDPGKGTDTQYF
CDR3 DNA: TGCAGTGCTAGAGATCCCGGGAAAGGCACAGATACGCAGTATTTT

J gene: TRBJ1-2
clone size: -
D gene: -
V gene: TRBV13
CDR3 protein: CASSRETGIYGYTF
CDR3 DNA: TGTGCCAGCAGCCGAGAGACAGGCATCTATGGCTACACCTTC

J gene: TRBJ2-7
clone size: -
D gene: TRBD2
V gene: TRBV5-1
CDR3 protein: CASSLPGGGNEQYF
CDR3 DNA: TGCGCCAGCAGCTTACCGGGAGGAGGAAACGAGCAGTACTTC

J gene: TRBJ2-3
clone size: few
D gene: TRBD1
V gene: TRBV7-2
CDR3 protein: CASSLRGTGVSTDTQYF
CDR3 DNA: TGTGCCAGCAGCCTACGCGGGACAGGGGTTAGCACAGATACGCAGTATTTT

J gene: TRBJ2-1
clone size: -
D gene: -
V gene: TRBV6-2/TRBV6-3
CDR3 protein: CASSYGWDEQFF
CDR3 DNA: TGTGCCAGCAGTTACGGGTGGGACGAGCAGTTCTTC

J gene: TRBJ1-6
clone size: few
D gene: TRBD1
V gene: TRBV12-3/TRBV12-4
CDR3 protein: CASSSGQGVSPLHF
CDR3 DNA: TGTGCCAGCAGTTCTGGACAGGGGGTTTCACCCCTCCACTTT

J gene: TRBJ1-4
clone size: -
D gene: -
V gene: TRBV11-2
CDR3 protein: CASSLGWAGREVFF
CDR3 DNA: TGTGCCAGCAGCTTAGGATGGGCCGGCCGGGAGGTGTTTTTT

J gene: TRBJ2-1
clone size: -
D gene: TRBD2
V gene: TRBV7-2
CDR3 protein: CASSLGLAGAGNEQFF
CDR3 DNA: TGTGCCAGCAGCCTAGGACTAGCGGGAGCTGGCAATGAGCAGTTCTTC

J gene: TRBJ1-5
clone size: -
D gene: TRBD1
V gene: TRBV28
CDR3 protein: CASSSTQGYQPQHF
CDR3 DNA: TGTGCCAGCAGTTCCACACAGGGGTATCAGCCCCAGCATTTT

J gene: TRBJ2-3
clone size: -
D gene: TRBD2
V gene: TRBV20-1
CDR3 protein: CSATSPGTSGTDTQYF
CDR3 DNA: TGCAGTGCAACCTCCCCCGGGACTAGCGGTACAGATACGCAGTATTTT

J gene: TRBJ1-1
clone size: -
D gene: -
V gene: TRBV4-1
CDR3 protein: CASSTGSPVNTEAFF
CDR3 DNA: TGCGCCAGCAGCACGGGCAGTCCGGTGAACACTGAAGCTTTCTTT

J gene: TRBJ2-1
clone size: few
D gene: TRBD2
V gene: TRBV11-1
CDR3 protein: CASSLSGGTKSAAHNEQFF
CDR3 DNA: TGTGCCAGCAGCTTAAGCGGGGGAACCAAATCGGCCGCCCACAATGAGCAGTTCTTC

J gene: TRBJ1-5
clone size: -
D gene: -
V gene: TRBV12-3/TRBV12-4
CDR3 protein: CASGRAADQPQHF
CDR3 DNA: TGTGCCAGCGGTAGGGCAGCGGATCAGCCCCAGCATTTT

J gene: TRBJ2-3
clone size: -
D gene: TRBD1
V gene: TRBV12-3/TRBV12-4
CDR3 protein: CASSGDRVSTDTQYF
CDR3 DNA: TGTGCCAGCAGTGGGGACAGGGTTAGCACAGATACGCAGTATTTT

J gene: TRBJ1-4
clone size: few
D gene: -
V gene: TRBV20-1
CDR3 protein: CSARETGWGEKLFF
CDR3 DNA: TGCAGTGCTAGAGAGACTGGTTGGGGTGAAAAACTGTTTTTT

J gene: TRBJ1-5
clone size: -
D gene: -
V gene: TRBV6-2/TRBV6-3
CDR3 protein: CASSYEGSRANNQPQHF
CDR3 DNA: TGTGCCAGCAGTTACGAAGGTTCCCGGGCCAACAATCAGCCCCAGCATTTT

J gene: TRBJ2-7
clone size: -
D gene: -
V gene: TRBV7-9
CDR3 protein: CASSLDRQDREQYF
CDR3 DNA: TGTGCCAGCAGCTTAGATAGACAGGATCGCGAGCAGTACTTC

J gene: TRBJ2-7
clone size: many
D gene: -
V gene: TRBV20-1
CDR3 protein: CSARGSSYEQYF
CDR3 DNA: TGCAGTGCTAGAGGGAGCTCCTACGAGCAGTACTTC

J gene: TRBJ2-3
clone size: few
D gene: -
V gene: TRBV6-1
CDR3 protein: CASSEKGRHTQYF
CDR3 DNA: TGTGCCAGCAGTGAGAAAGGAAGACATACGCAGTATTTT

J gene: TRBJ1-5
clone size: few
D gene: -
V gene: TRBV12-3/TRBV12-4
CDR3 protein: CASTQKGAYQPQHF
CDR3 DNA: TGTGCCAGCACCCAAAAAGGGGCCTATCAGCCCCAGCATTTT

J gene: TRBJ2-2
clone size: few
D gene: TRBD2
V gene: TRBV12-3/TRBV12-4
CDR3 protein: CASITSGGMGGELFF
CDR3 DNA: TGTGCCAGCATCACAAGCGGGGGCATGGGCGGGGAGCTGTTTTTT

J gene: TRBJ2-2
clone size: few
D gene: -
V gene: TRBV29-1
CDR3 protein: CSVEVPGHTGELFF
CDR3 DNA: TGCAGCGTTGAAGTCCCCGGGCACACCGGGGAGCTGTTTTTT

J gene: TRBJ2-5
clone size: -
D gene: -
V gene: TRBV27
CDR3 protein: CASSLSQTVQETQYF
CDR3 DNA: TGTGCCAGCAGTTTATCGCAGACAGTACAAGAGACCCAGTACTTC

J gene: TRBJ2-1
clone size: -
D gene: -
V gene: TRBV20-1
CDR3 protein: CSASDPNEQFF
CDR3 DNA: TGCAGTGCTAGCGATCCAAATGAGCAGTTCTTC

J gene: TRBJ2-3
clone size: -
D gene: -
V gene: TRBV7-3
CDR3 protein: CASSSIGPAGNTQYF
CDR3 DNA: TGTGCCAGCAGCTCAATTGGGCCGGCAGGGAATACGCAGTATTTT